This T cell receptor beta chain was captured in a study of graft-versus-host responses after intestinal transplantation. On the study more broadly: Transplants given to recipients were multivisceral, liver-intestinal, or isolated intestinal. Among the recipients, all got anti-thymocyte globulin induction and then tacrolimus and steroids for around three years.

Produced via immunoSEQ multiplex PCR; TCRdb's table is partial and in-frame only. The table records about 39,000 clones, over 90% of them present only once. The germline V gene has CDR1 SGHTA and CDR2 FQGNSA. This CDR3 has 15 amino acids. Deletions cut 5 bases from V and 5 bases from J, with 17 bases between. Turning to this clone: Its target is not known.

The chain joins TRBV7-2 to TRBJ2-3; a possible D gene is TRBD1 (6 bases). The receptor was derived from a human donor who was the organ donor for an intestinal transplant. Sample: unstimulated CD8+ T cells sorted from spleen or lymph node cells, taken before transplant. The CDR3 nucleotides read TGTGCCAGCAGCCAGGGGTTGCGCGCGGGAGATACGCAGTATTTT. Protein product: CASSQGLRAGDTQYF.